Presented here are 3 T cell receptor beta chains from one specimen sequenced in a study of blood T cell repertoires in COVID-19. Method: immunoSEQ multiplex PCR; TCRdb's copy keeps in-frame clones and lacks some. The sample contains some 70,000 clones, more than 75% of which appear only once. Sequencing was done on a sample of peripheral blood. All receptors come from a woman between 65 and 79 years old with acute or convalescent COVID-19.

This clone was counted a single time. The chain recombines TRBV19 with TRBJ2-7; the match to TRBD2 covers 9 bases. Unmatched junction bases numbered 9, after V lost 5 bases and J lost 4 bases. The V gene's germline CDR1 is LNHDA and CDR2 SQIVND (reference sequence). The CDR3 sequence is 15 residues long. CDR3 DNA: TGTGCCAGTAGTCCTTTAGCGGGAGCGTCGTACGAGCAGTACTTC. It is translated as CASSPLAGASYEQYF.

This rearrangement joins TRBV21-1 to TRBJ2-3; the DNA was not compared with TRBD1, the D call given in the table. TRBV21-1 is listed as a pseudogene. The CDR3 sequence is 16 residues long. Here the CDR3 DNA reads TGTGCCAGCAGTTGGACGAGGGGACAGGTCACAGATACGCAGTATTTT. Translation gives CASSWTRGQVTDTQYF.

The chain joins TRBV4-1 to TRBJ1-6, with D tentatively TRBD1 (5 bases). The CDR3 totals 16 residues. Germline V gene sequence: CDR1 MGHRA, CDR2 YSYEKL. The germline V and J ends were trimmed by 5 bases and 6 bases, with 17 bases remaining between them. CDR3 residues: CASSTLPGLANSPLHF. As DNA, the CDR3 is TGCGCCAGCAGCACTTTACCGGGACTGGCTAATTCACCCCTCCACTTT.